The present T cell receptor beta chain was sequenced within a study of cytomegalovirus exposure and HLA in healthy donors (dated by TCRdb to 2015 to 2018). Notes on the research overall: According to an earlier analysis of 587 of the donors, about 170 million T cells yielded roughly 110 million unique TCR beta sequences and 276 Gb of sequence data. Because of strong linkage in the cohort, four or five DR-DQ haplotypes were treated as single units for association and clustering. The study aimed to test whether signatures of past pathogen exposure could be identified by cataloging public T cell receptors. Rather than drawing on any new phenotypic data, the later analysis identified candidate immune exposures from TCR beta sequences and the way those sequences occurred across donors. Genome-wide SNP genotypes for about three fifths of the roughly 670 donors were used in a later genetic analysis, which treated that subset as a discovery cohort. Alongside the repertoire data, information on donor age, sex, ethnicity and CMV serostatus was compiled. Among about 390 genotyped donors of the cohort, an average of around 240,000 unique TCR beta nucleotide sequences were sequenced per donor, about a sixth of them non-productive. The study combined high-throughput TCR immunosequencing, statistical association of individual TCRs with disease status, and machine learning to predict cytomegalovirus infection status. A later analysis re-analyzed previously published TCR beta repertoires from approximately 670 donors and added high-resolution HLA genotyping to study TCR occurrence patterns. Using immunosequencing, the study profiled T cell repertoires from 666 subjects and related those repertoires to cytomegalovirus serostatus. To decide whether each TCR beta V gene segment behaved as functional or pseudogenic, an earlier analysis of approximately 590 of the donors relied on high-throughput TCR beta sequencing. Besides the first cohort of roughly 640 subjects, a separate validation cohort made up of 120 different subjects was used. The genetic ancestry cluster associated with self-reported Caucasian donors included about 81% of the roughly 360 genotyped donors. All discovery cohort repertoires had been generated on a single sequencing platform. The number of typed donors differed by locus: about 620-630 for A, B, C, DRB1 and DQB1; roughly 510 for DQA1; roughly 600 for DPA1; and around 450 for DPB1. HLA typing included class I and class II loci at four-digit resolution. About 280 gigabases of sequencing data and around 80 million unique TCR sequences made up an early release that covered 500 to 700 HLA-typed donors. Study-wide findings and limitations: According to a later analysis, TCR association rates differed among HLA loci, with DRB1 alleles showing the most associated TCRs and HLA-C alleles showing the fewest. A further reported finding was that TCR beta sequences accurately predicted the HLA-A and HLA-B alleles for most subjects in the first cohort. The study listed 150 to 200 TCR beta chains as associated with cytomegalovirus. The sequencing pipeline was judged likely to have produced a cluster of highly shared sequence variants as a technical artifact. Presence/absence analyses assumed roughly uniform sequencing depth across donors, an assumption that may not hold. According to a later genetic analysis, donors in an Asian-associated ancestry cluster had fewer N-insertions in productive TCRs than the roughly 660-donor mean. This cohort had only TCR beta chains sequenced, and the lack of alpha or paired-chain data limited which features could be detected. It was suggested by the authors that the approach could potentially be generalized to other disease states and immunological phenotypes. In an earlier analysis of 587 of the donors, most TCR beta V segments appeared in productive rearrangements about 87% or about 30% of the time, broadly matching IMGT annotations. HLA typing was unavailable for some donors at each locus, so association tests used only the typed subset. V-gene and J-gene trimming of TCR beta chains was associated with a missense DCLRE1C variant in a later genetic analysis, and the association was replicated in an independent cohort. While some public TCRs were present in many individuals, most TCR sequences turned up only very rarely across donors. In a later analysis, HLA-associated TCR beta chains showed more clonal expansion and lower generation probabilities than non-associated chains that were equally common. Assigning TCR associations to individual alleles was difficult when HLA alleles, especially DR and DQ, strongly co-occurred. CMV serostatus was the only immune exposure information available for the cohort. Some IMGT-functional V segments, including TRBV6-2 and TRBV6-3, could not be told apart with the 87-base-pair reads, so those segments were excluded. In vitro tests confirmed that three of the cytomegalovirus-associated TCR beta chains recognize cytomegalovirus antigens. At a false discovery rate of 0.05, a later analysis linked roughly 17,000 TCR beta sequences to specific HLA alleles. Linkage disequilibrium might explain the correlated functional status among segregating V segments, but an unknown experimental factor could not be ruled out. Cytomegalovirus status was reported to be diagnosed by the classifier with high specificity and sensitivity in both the original and validation cohorts. In a later analysis, most CMV-associated TCR beta chains were found to appear HLA-restricted, with HLA associations seemingly driven largely by CMV exposure. The earlier analysis of 587 of the donors excluded 15 to 20 rarely observed V segments, including chromosome 9 orphons, because counts were too low. In a later analysis, several top co-occurrence clusters were reported to appear linked to parvovirus B19, influenza, CMV and Epstein-Barr virus.

The CDR3 spans 15 residues, from the cysteine through the phenylalanine. The DNA shown is the 45-base CDR3, in frame from base 1. The junction carries 8 bases between V and J, which are trimmed by 3 bases and 1 base respectively. The CDR1 and CDR2 encoded by the germline V gene are SGHRS and YFSETQ. To note about this clone: Its binding antigen is unknown. No base quality values were provided; no much bigger clone lies one nucleotide off.

In total, roughly 670 healthy bone marrow donors made up the cohort. All cohort members were sampled while nominally healthy, although unrecorded immune exposures were likely present. The donor tested CMV seropositive, placing the donor among the 289 seropositive members of the cohort. Each donor provided a peripheral blood sample, and peripheral blood mononuclear cells were used for TCR beta sequencing. The Qiagen DNeasy Blood Extraction Kit was used to extract genomic DNA from the blood cell samples. The library relied on the immunoSEQ multiplex PCR assay. A mixture of 60 forward primers for TCR Vbeta segments and 13 reverse primers for TCR Jbeta segments was used in the multiplex PCR. Amplification of the CDR3 region of rearranged TCR beta genes was performed with a multiplex PCR assay on genomic DNA. Amplified TCR beta libraries were sequenced as 87-base-pair reads on the Illumina HiSeq System. In the original analysis: In a later analysis, tens of millions of unique TCR beta chains were counted across the roughly 610 repertoires, and roughly 10 million of these chains were shared by at least two donors. Raw reads were error-corrected and collapsed into unique sequences by a nearest-neighbor algorithm in which closely related sequences were merged to remove PCR and sequencing errors. To assign V, D and J gene segments, CDR3 sequences were aligned to IMGT reference sequences. For a sequence to be retained, a match of at least six nucleotides was required to both a V gene segment and a J gene segment. A rearrangement was called productive if the CDR3 had no stop codons and remained in frame with V and J, and every other rearrangement was called non-productive. CDR3 was defined by IMGT convention, running from the second conserved V-encoded cysteine to the conserved J-encoded phenylalanine. In an earlier analysis of 587 of the donors, sequences lacking an unambiguous match to a single V gene segment were excluded. In an earlier analysis of 500 to 750 of the donors, V segments were called functional above 56.7% productive rearrangements and were called segregating when the between-donor standard deviation exceeded 5%. A statistical classification framework was built to diagnose cytomegalovirus status from the catalog of TCR beta chain sequences. A later analysis assigned V and J genes by comparing TCR nucleotide sequences with IMGT/GENE-DB human TR gene sequences. In a later analysis, CDR3 sequences and most-parsimonious VDJ recombination scenarios were assigned using the TCRdist pipeline. In a later analysis, each TCR beta chain was defined by its CDR3 amino acid sequence together with its V-gene family, and reads lacking a unique V-gene family were excluded. To address suspected cross-contamination and a sequencing artifact, a later analysis removed 592 highly shared, low-generation-probability nucleotide sequences. In a later analysis, a clonal expansion index for each public chain was calculated from normalized within-repertoire ranks of inferred template counts. In a later analysis, generation probabilities were computed using a VDJ recombination model fitted to out-of-frame rearrangements, and the results were checked against IGoR. In a later analysis, TCR-TCR, TCR-HLA and TCR-CMV co-occurrence was scored with hypergeometric tests, and a repertoire-size bias correction was applied to TCR pairs. In a later analysis, false discovery rates were estimated by permuting HLA or CMV assignments 20 times. In a later analysis, co-occurring TCRs were grouped using DBSCAN, and TCRdist sequence similarity was added for clustering within HLA-allele-positive subsets. For co-occurrence clustering, repertoires with fewer than 30,000 or more than 120,000 public chains were excluded, along with four to six repertoires with anomalous nucleotide sharing. This immuneACCESS table, as held by TCRdb, lists in-frame sequences with V and J called but not all clones. Of the missing ones, under half trace to an unresolved V gene in checked studies; the others have no known cause. V and J calls and clone size are those listed in that table; D and trimming were worked out from the DNA. The sample contains approximately 150,000 clones, around two thirds of them found a single time. The ten biggest clones cover 8.5% to 12% of the sample.

Recombination joined TRBV5-1 with TRBJ2-6; a weak D assignment points to TRBD1 (5 bases agree). The sample taken for sequencing was PBMCs. The sequence was collected from a man younger than 45 in good health and CMV-seropositive. The CDR3 in this case is CASSSDRSGANVLTF. The DNA sequence is given as TGCGCCAGCAGCTCAGACAGATCTGGGGCCAACGTCCTGACTTTC.